The 7 T cell receptor beta chains below come from one sample, sequenced in a study of post-analysis software for immune sequencing data. General study points: Controls showed lower frequencies than patients for five TRBV segments, and TRBV5-6, TRBV5-1 and TRBV20-1 were among these.

Unique molecular identifiers were built into the TCR beta cDNA libraries. TCRdb processed the PCR reads anew with MiXCR; each CDR3 protein has one entry. The sample has roughly 410,000 distinct CDR3 sequences, about a third seen once. Their specific antigens are unknown. Sequencing was done on a sample of blood. The source of these receptors is a girl aged 5 to 17 with multiple sclerosis.

In its sample, this clonotype was seen a few times. The V call is TRBV29-1, the J call TRBJ1-1; the D is unclear. CDR3 length equals 11 residues. The germline gives CDR1 SQVTM, CDR2 ANQGSEA. V lost 1 base, J lost 8 bases, and 8 bases lay in between. The CDR3 loop reads CSVEGLREAFF. The CDR3 DNA sequence: TGCAGCGTTGAAGGGTTACGGGAAGCTTTCTTT.

The chain combines TRBV12-3 or TRBV12-4 with TRBJ2-2, with no clear D. The V gene lost 3 bases and the J gene lost 6 bases, with 8 bases spanning the gap. The CDR3 spans 13 residues. The CDR3 protein is CASSFLVSGELFF. CDR3 sequence (DNA): TGTGCCAGCAGTTTCCTTGTGTCCGGGGAGCTGTTTTTT.

The rearrangement uses TRBV24-1 and TRBJ2-5; D call uncertain. The DNA end favors TRBJ2-7, so the J call may be wrong. Germline assignment: CDR1 KGHDR and CDR2 SFDVKD. The CDR3 is made up of 14 amino acids. CDR3 sequence: CATSDLGFNYEQYF. The DNA of the CDR3 is TGTGCCACCAGTGATTTGGGATTTAACTACGAGCAGTACTTC.

Only a few counts were recorded for this clonotype. This chain uses TRBV3-1 with TRBJ1-2; D is unresolved. This CDR3 has 12 residues. CDR1 LGHDT and CDR2 YNNKEL come from the germline V gene (reference sequence). Trimming pared 2 bases from V and 8 bases from J, leaving 9 bases between. CDR3 region: CASSQRPYGYTF. CDR3 nucleotide sequence: TGTGCCAGCAGCCAACGTCCCTACGGCTACACCTTC. Complete variable domain (other parts from reference TRBV3-1 and TRBJ1-2): DTAVSQTPKYLVTQMGNDKSIKCEQNLGHDTMYWYKQDSKKFLKIMFSYNNKELIINETVPNRFSPKSPDKAHLNLHINSLELGDSAVYFCASSQRPYGYTFGSGTRLTVV.

The gene calls are TRBV3-1 and TRBJ1-1; D call uncertain. Germline V CDR1 and CDR2: LGHDT, YNNKEL (reference sequence). CDR3 length: 13 amino acids. V was trimmed by 0 bases and J by 9 bases, leaving 11 bases between them. In nucleotides, the CDR3 is TGTGCCAGCAGCCAAGACCCCACTCGAAAAGCTTTCTTT. This codes for CASSQDPTRKAFF.

The V gene is TRBV14, the J gene TRBJ2-7; D uncertain. The ends were cut back, 0 bases at V and 2 bases at J, with 8 bases in the middle. The CDR3 sequence is 14 residues long. The germline V gene has CDR1 SGHDN and CDR2 FVKESK. The CDR3 DNA reads as TGTGCCAGCAGCCAAGAGAGGTTTCCCTACGAGCAGTACTTC. This codes for CASSQERFPYEQYF.

This clonotype has just a few counts. The rearrangement joins TRBV12-3 or TRBV12-4 to TRBJ1-1, with D unresolved. There are 14 residues in the CDR3. Trimming left V 3 bases short and J 0 bases short, with 8 bases between. The CDR3 nucleotides read TGTGCCAGCAGTTTGGACGTTCTGAACACTGAAGCTTTCTTT. Amino acids: CASSLDVLNTEAFF.